The present TCR beta chain was sequenced within a study of T cells in Graves' hyperthyroidism and ophthalmopathy (dated by TCRdb to the late 2010s). Turning to the overall study: Peripheral blood was collected at initial diagnosis, before any treatment. To identify distinguishing TCR V-J signatures, a discovery cohort of about 100 patients was used, comprising 43 with Graves' ophthalmopathy and around 57 with stable Graves' hyperthyroidism. Prospective prediction of ophthalmopathy was tested in an independent validation cohort consisting of about 19 hyperthyroidism patients and around 16 patients who later progressed to ophthalmopathy. The roughly 91 discovery patients were randomly divided into training and test sets at a 7:3 ratio. Thyroid tissue and blood T-cell repertoires from roughly six Graves' hyperthyroidism patients were also compared in the study. After blood sampling, hyperthyroidism patients were treated with methimazole at a starting dose of 30 mg daily, and ophthalmopathy patients were treated with high-dose intravenous methylprednisolone. TCR Vbeta CDR3 sequencing of 140 or so peripheral blood samples (under 45 ophthalmopathy, 75 to 85 hyperthyroidism and approximately 17 progressor patients) is reported in the paper.

Its CDR3 holds 13 amino acids, cysteine through phenylalanine. Only CDR3 DNA is held: 39 bases, read in frame from base 1. V lost 7 bases and J lost 4 bases, and the count of bases not matched to a germline gene is 6. The germline V gene specifies SNHLY as CDR1 and FYNNEI as CDR2. This clonotype was detected ten times or more. Its antigen target is currently unknown. Nothing much larger sits one base from this clone, and base qualities are not available. In the ophthalmopathy patients, disease was moderately to severely active, with a Clinical Activity Score of 3 or more, a NOSPECS grade of 4 or more, and a duration of less than 3 months. Patients with uncontrolled infections, other autoimmune diseases, pregnancy or lactation were excluded. Diagnoses relied on clinical symptoms, serum thyroxine and TRAb, thyroid ultrasound and orbital computed tomography. PBMCs were isolated from more than 8 ml of fresh peripheral blood by Ficoll-Paque density gradient centrifugation. Total RNA was extracted with Trizol reagent, and quality was checked on an Agilent 2100 Bioanalyzer.

Study-wide conclusions, independent of this receptor: A 13 V-J signature model separated ophthalmopathy from stable hyperthyroidism, with over 85% sensitivity and 81.08% specificity in cross-validation and 80%/75% in testing. In validation, progression to ophthalmopathy was predicted by the model with nearly 71% sensitivity and 72.22% specificity, a median of roughly 6 months before onset. Most expanded thyroid clonotypes (frequency above 0.001) were also detected in blood, a finding suggesting that blood repertoires may reflect thyroid immune responses. No statistical method was used to set the sample size in advance, and investigators knew the group allocation.

TCR beta CDR3 regions were amplified from RNA transcripts. A first-round RT-PCR of the TCR CDR3 used the HTBI primer set with the Qiagen OneStep RT-PCR kit. Libraries were constructed in a second round of multiplex PCR, after which size selection and purification were carried out. Sequencing of the libraries was done on an Illumina HiSeq2000 using paired-end 100 bp reads. The authors' analysis ran thus. SOAPnuke was used to process the raw data, throwing out any read that contained adapters or uncalled bases, had a mean Phred below 15, or lacked an exact constant-primer or identifier match. COPE v1.2.5 was used to merge the high-quality paired reads, and each unique nucleotide sequence was defined as a clonotype. MiTCR v1.1 was used to align clonotypes to the IMGT TRBV, TRBD and TRBJ reference segments. The analysis included only V-J combinations with a frequency above 0.0001, which together covered around 99% of the repertoires. The TCS score was defined as F50 (clonal expansion) divided by E x V (chaos), with BLOSUM62-based TCRdist calculated between CDR3 peptides within each V-J. Welch's t-statistics and random forest reduced approximately 520 V-J features to roughly 13, which were used in a naive Bayes classifier (R e1071). TCRdb ran its own pipeline on the public reads, namely fastp trimming at Q25 and MiXCR clone calling, and kept in-frame beta chains. Every CDR3 protein is listed once, alongside the most common genes and DNA of its rows. TCRdb's processing, not the study's, gives the V and J calls here. The sample table records around 490,000 distinct CDR3 sequences; nearly 20% of these occur just once. In total, the top ten clones hold approximately 50% of the sample.

The TCR comes from a man in his forties with Graves' ophthalmopathy. The chain was built from TRBV2 and TRBJ2-7, with 8 bases in between that match TRBD1. The sequenced material came from blood. The sequenced DNA: TGTGCCAGCAAAGGACAGGGTGGGTACGAGCAGTACTTC. Its translation is CASKGQGGYEQYF.